Listed below are T cell receptor beta chains from one sample, sequenced in a study of blood T cell repertoires in COVID-19. Data came from immunoSEQ multiplex PCR; TCRdb stores just in-frame clones and leaves some out. The table records approximately 230,000 clones, around 82% of them present only once. Material: peripheral blood. These receptors were taken from a man at least 80 years old with acute or convalescent COVID-19. Each CDR3 is given with its conserved first and last residue. D genes are given only for firm matches. Clone size appears in some rows only: once, few, many, or a class for an expanded clone.

d_call	clone_size	v_call	j_call	cdr3_aa	cdr3_nt
TRBD1	.	TRBV5-6	TRBJ2-7	CASSSFSGGFAYEQYF	TGTGCCAGCAGCTCCTTCTCAGGGGGTTTCGCCTACGAGCAGTACTTC
.	.	TRBV5-1	TRBJ2-7	CASSLASASDYEQYF	TGCGCCAGCAGCTTGGCCTCGGCTAGCGACTACGAGCAGTACTTC
.	.	TRBV28	TRBJ2-5	CASRREETQYF	TGTGCCAGCAGGCGGGAAGAGACCCAGTACTTC
.	few	TRBV28	TRBJ1-1	CASSLSPGNTEAFF	TGTGCCAGCAGTTTATCCCCGGGGAACACTGAAGCTTTCTTT
.	few	TRBV18	TRBJ1-4	CASSQTTDRGSKLFF	TGTGCCAGCTCACAAACGACTGACCGAGGGTCAAAACTGTTTTTT
TRBD1	.	TRBV19	TRBJ1-5	CASRPGQGIQPQHF	TGTGCCAGTAGACCGGGACAGGGAATTCAGCCCCAGCATTTT
TRBD1	.	TRBV5-1	TRBJ2-5	CASSSGTGGPLQETQYF	TGCGCCAGCAGCTCCGGGACAGGGGGCCCCCTCCAAGAGACCCAGTACTTC
TRBD1	.	TRBV7-9	TRBJ1-1	CASSRMTGVNTEAFF	TGTGCCAGCAGCAGAATGACAGGGGTGAACACTGAAGCTTTCTTT
TRBD1	.	TRBV6-1	TRBJ1-2	CASSEGIQGAYGYTF	TGTGCCAGCAGTGAAGGCATCCAGGGGGCCTATGGCTACACCTTC
TRBD1	.	TRBV24-1	TRBJ2-3	CATSDSDRVVYF	TGTGCCACCAGTGATTCGGACAGGGTGGTGTATTTT
.	.	TRBV12-3/TRBV12-4	TRBJ1-1	CASSLGGFAEAFF	TGTGCCAGCAGTTTAGGAGGGTTCGCTGAAGCTTTCTTT
TRBD2	.	TRBV5-1	TRBJ2-1	CASSRPNGLAGVNEQFF	TGCGCCAGCAGCCGGCCTAATGGACTAGCGGGAGTCAATGAGCAGTTCTTC
.	.	TRBV3-1/TRBV3-2	TRBJ1-1	CASSQGSPLNTEAFF	TGTGCCAGCAGCCAAGGGTCGCCACTCAACACTGAAGCTTTCTTT
.	.	TRBV19	TRBJ1-1	CASSEVRAKATEAFF	TGTGCCAGTAGTGAGGTCCGCGCCAAGGCCACTGAAGCTTTCTTT
.	once	TRBV29-1	TRBJ2-1	CSVRGLGGNEQFF	TGCAGCGTGCGAGGGCTCGGGGGCAATGAGCAGTTCTTC
TRBD2	few	TRBV7-2	TRBJ2-5	CASSSTPGGSGGAVETQYF	TGTGCCAGCAGCTCCACCCCGGGGGGTAGCGGGGGGGCCGTGGAGACCCAGTACTTC
.	.	TRBV27	TRBJ1-3	CASRLYGEGGPHSGNTIYF	TGTGCCAGTAGACTTTATGGAGAGGGTGGCCCTCACTCTGGAAACACCATATATTTT
TRBD1	.	TRBV15	TRBJ2-5	CATSIAGQGGETQYF	TGTGCCACCAGCATCGCAGGACAGGGTGGGGAGACCCAGTACTTC
.	.	TRBV5-1	TRBJ2-7	CASQTGQGKYEQYF	TGCGCCAGCCAGACGGGGCAGGGGAAATACGAGCAGTACTTC
.	.	TRBV28	TRBJ2-5	CATSPQMGTQYF	TGTGCCACTAGTCCTCAGATGGGGACCCAGTACTTC
TRBD2	once	TRBV5-1	TRBJ2-7	CASSLRVAGPYEQYF	TGCGCCAGCAGCTTGAGGGTAGCGGGTCCCTACGAGCAGTACTTC
.	.	TRBV19	TRBJ2-7	CASSMIGQGHREQYF	TGTGCCAGTAGTATGATCGGACAAGGGCATCGGGAGCAGTACTTC
.	.	TRBV23-1	TRBJ2-7	CASRARGSRSYEQYF	TGCGCCAGCAGAGCCCGGGGGTCCCGTTCCTACGAGCAGTACTTC
.	.	TRBV9	TRBJ2-3	CASSVDPDTQYF	TGTGCCAGCAGCGTAGATCCGGATACGCAGTATTTT
TRBD2	.	TRBV4-1	TRBJ2-5	CASSQGLLAYQETQYF	TGCGCCAGCAGCCAAGGGCTACTAGCGTACCAAGAGACCCAGTACTTC
.	.	TRBV5-1	TRBJ2-1	CASSPGGPPYNEQFF	TGCGCCAGCAGCCCCGGGGGGCCGCCCTACAATGAGCAGTTCTTC
.	.	TRBV5-4	TRBJ1-2	CASSLEREAYGYTF	TGTGCCAGCAGCTTGGAGAGGGAGGCCTATGGCTACACCTTC
.	.	TRBV10-3	TRBJ1-5	CAISGGGQPQHF	TGTGCCATCAGTGGAGGAGGTCAGCCCCAGCATTTT
TRBD2	.	TRBV19	TRBJ2-1	CASSIDQRGSYNEQFF	TGTGCCAGTAGTATCGATCAGCGGGGTTCCTACAATGAGCAGTTCTTC
TRBD1	.	TRBV5-1	TRBJ2-6	CASSQDRTGANVLTF	TGCGCCAGCAGCCAGGACAGGACTGGGGCCAACGTCCTGACTTTC
TRBD2	.	TRBV7-8	TRBJ2-3	CASSLQSSGGDTQYF	TGTGCCAGCAGCTTACAGTCTAGCGGGGGGGATACGCAGTATTTT
.	.	TRBV30	TRBJ2-5	CAWSPRETQYF	TGTGCCTGGAGTCCCCGGGAGACCCAGTACTTC
.	.	TRBV19	TRBJ2-1	CASSIVRGDEQFF	TGTGCCAGTAGTATTGTTCGAGGCGATGAGCAGTTCTTC
TRBD1	.	TRBV9	TRBJ2-3	CASSVGTGPTDTQYF	TGTGCCAGCAGCGTAGGGACAGGGCCCACAGATACGCAGTATTTT
TRBD1	.	TRBV5-1	TRBJ2-7	CASSPGQGAGYEQYF	TGCGCCAGCAGCCCGGGACAGGGGGCGGGCTACGAGCAGTACTTC
.	.	TRBV6-5	TRBJ1-2	CASGGANYGYTF	TGTGCCAGCGGGGGGGCGAACTATGGCTACACCTTC
TRBD2	once	TRBV25-1	TRBJ2-1	CASSDLGLGGGLIF	TGTGCCAGCAGTGACTTAGGCCTCGGGGGGGGTTTAATCTTC
TRBD1	.	TRBV5-1	TRBJ2-1	CASSLEDRVNEQFF	TGCGCCAGCAGCTTGGAAGACAGGGTTAATGAGCAGTTCTTC
.	.	TRBV29-1	TRBJ2-1	CSVDRASYNEQFF	TGCAGCGTTGACAGGGCCTCCTACAATGAGCAGTTCTTC
TRBD1	many	TRBV7-9	TRBJ2-1	CASSIGTGISNEQFF	TGTGCCAGCAGCATCGGGACAGGGATCTCCAATGAGCAGTTCTTC
TRBD1	.	TRBV19	TRBJ1-2	CASSRTGPRHYGYTF	TGTGCCAGTAGCAGGACAGGACCGAGGCACTATGGCTACACCTTC
.	.	TRBV5-6	TRBJ2-2	CASSLGGGNTGELFF	TGTGCCAGCAGCTTGGGGGGCGGGAACACCGGGGAGCTGTTTTTT
.	few	TRBV2	TRBJ2-5	CASTEDTSYQETQYF	TGTGCCAGCACCGAGGACACCTCTTACCAAGAGACCCAGTACTTC
TRBD1	.	TRBV7-2	TRBJ1-6	CASSTSRDRVSPLHF	TGTGCCAGCAGCACGTCCCGGGACAGGGTGTCACCCCTCCACTTT
.	.	TRBV7-8	TRBJ1-2	CASSPGTGGYGYTF	TGTGCCAGCAGCCCCGGGACCGGGGGCTATGGCTACACCTTC
.	.	TRBV7-2	TRBJ2-5	CASSLAGSGETQYF	TGTGCCAGCAGCTTAGCCGGGAGCGGAGAGACCCAGTACTTC
.	.	TRBV7-9	TRBJ2-3	CASSSGGAIYTQYF	TGTGCCAGCAGCTCGGGCGGGGCGATCTATACGCAGTATTTT
.	.	TRBV28	TRBJ1-5	CASRNSHNQPQHF	TGTGCCAGCAGAAACAGTCATAATCAGCCCCAGCATTTT
TRBD2	.	TRBV9	TRBJ2-3	CASSPYDGRERTDTQYF	TGTGCCAGCAGCCCCTATGATGGGCGGGAGAGAACAGATACGCAGTATTTT
TRBD1	.	TRBV2	TRBJ1-5	CASRDRGYQPQHF	TGTGCCAGCAGGGACAGGGGGTATCAGCCCCAGCATTTT
.	.	TRBV27	TRBJ2-3	CASSLSGSYTQYF	TGTGCCAGCAGTTTATCCGGGTCCTATACGCAGTATTTT